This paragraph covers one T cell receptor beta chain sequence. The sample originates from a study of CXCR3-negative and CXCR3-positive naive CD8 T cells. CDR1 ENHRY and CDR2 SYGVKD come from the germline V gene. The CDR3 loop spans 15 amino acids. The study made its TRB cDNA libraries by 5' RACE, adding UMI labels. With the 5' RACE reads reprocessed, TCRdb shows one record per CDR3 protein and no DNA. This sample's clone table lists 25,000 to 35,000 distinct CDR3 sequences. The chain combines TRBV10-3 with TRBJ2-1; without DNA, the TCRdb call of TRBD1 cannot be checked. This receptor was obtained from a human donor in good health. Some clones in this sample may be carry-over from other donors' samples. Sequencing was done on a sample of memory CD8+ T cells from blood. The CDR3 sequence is CAIRIVRGFGNEQFF.